This T cell receptor (beta chain) was recorded in a study of shared clonotypes between healthy human individuals. The repertoire was sequenced with immunoSEQ multiplex PCR; TCRdb's copy has only in-frame clones and lacks some. The sample includes millions of clones, more than 90% seen only once; the top ten take roughly 0.14%. Naive CD45RA+ and memory CD45RA-negative subsets were split from CD4+ cells. For this clone: Its specificity is unknown.

The V end lost 6 bases, the J end lost 8 bases, and 11 bases lay between the germline ends. CDR3 size: 13 residues. Germline V gives CDR1 SNHLY, CDR2 FYNNEI. Whole-study findings and limits: About 5% was the fraction of naive CD4 clonotypes found shared across several donors.

The chain recombines TRBV2 with TRBJ1-6; D is possibly TRBD1 (5 bases). The sequenced material came from naive CD4+ T cells sorted from blood. The subset here: CD45RA+ positively selected. The clonotype originates from a young man in good health. This CDR3 is CASRGERDSPLHF. The CDR3 region has the DNA TGTGCCAGCAGGGGGGAACGAGATTCACCCCTCCACTTT.